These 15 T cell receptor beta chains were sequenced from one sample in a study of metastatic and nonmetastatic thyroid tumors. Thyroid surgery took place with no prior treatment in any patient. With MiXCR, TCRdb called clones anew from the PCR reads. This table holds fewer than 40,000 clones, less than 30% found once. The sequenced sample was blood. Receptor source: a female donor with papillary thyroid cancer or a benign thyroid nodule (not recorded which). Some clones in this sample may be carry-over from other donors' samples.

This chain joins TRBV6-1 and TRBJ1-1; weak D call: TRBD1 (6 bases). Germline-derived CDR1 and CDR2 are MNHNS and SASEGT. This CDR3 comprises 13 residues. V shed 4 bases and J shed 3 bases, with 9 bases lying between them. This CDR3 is CASSVDRYTEAFF. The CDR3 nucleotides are TGTGCCAGCAGTGTGGACAGATACACTGAAGCTTTCTTT.

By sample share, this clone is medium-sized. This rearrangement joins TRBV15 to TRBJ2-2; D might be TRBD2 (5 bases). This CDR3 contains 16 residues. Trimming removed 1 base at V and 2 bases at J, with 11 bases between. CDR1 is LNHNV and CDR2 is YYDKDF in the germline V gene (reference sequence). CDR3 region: CATSRGRGLNTGELFF. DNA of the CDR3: TGTGCCACCAGCAGAGGGAGAGGGTTAAACACCGGGGAGCTGTTTTTT.

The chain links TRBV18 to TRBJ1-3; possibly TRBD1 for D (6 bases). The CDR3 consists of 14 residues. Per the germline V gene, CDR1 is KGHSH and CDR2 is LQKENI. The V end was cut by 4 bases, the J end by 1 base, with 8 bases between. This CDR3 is CASSRGGSGNTIYF. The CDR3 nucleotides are TGTGCCAGCTCACGAGGGGGGTCTGGAAACACCATATATTTT.

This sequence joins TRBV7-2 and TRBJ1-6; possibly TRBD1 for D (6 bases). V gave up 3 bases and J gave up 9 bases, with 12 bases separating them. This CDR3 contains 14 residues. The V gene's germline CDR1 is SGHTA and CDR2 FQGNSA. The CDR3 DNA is TGTGCCAGCAGCTTGGGGGGGGCAGCTTCACCCCTCCACTTT. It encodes CASSLGGAASPLHF.

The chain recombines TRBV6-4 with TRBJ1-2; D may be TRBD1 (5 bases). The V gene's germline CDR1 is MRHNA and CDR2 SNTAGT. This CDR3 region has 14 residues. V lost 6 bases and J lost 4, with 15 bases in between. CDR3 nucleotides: TGTGCCAGCAGCAGGGAACTGGGAAGCTATGGCTACACCTTC. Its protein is CASSRELGSYGYTF.

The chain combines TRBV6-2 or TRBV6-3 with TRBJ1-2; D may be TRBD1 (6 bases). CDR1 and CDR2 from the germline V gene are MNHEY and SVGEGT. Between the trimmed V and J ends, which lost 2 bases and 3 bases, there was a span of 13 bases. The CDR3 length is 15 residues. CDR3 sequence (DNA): TGTGCCAGCAGTTACGGGCAGGGGTCGGACTATGGCTACACCTTC. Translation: CASSYGQGSDYGYTF.

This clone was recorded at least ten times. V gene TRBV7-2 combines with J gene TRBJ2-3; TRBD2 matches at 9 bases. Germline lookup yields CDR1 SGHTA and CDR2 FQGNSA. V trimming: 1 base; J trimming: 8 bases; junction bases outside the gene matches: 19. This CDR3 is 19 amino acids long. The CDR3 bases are TGTGCCAGCAGCTTAGGGTTCAATGCTGGCGGGAGGGCTTTACGTACGCAGTATTTT. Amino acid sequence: CASSLGFNAGGRALRTQYF.

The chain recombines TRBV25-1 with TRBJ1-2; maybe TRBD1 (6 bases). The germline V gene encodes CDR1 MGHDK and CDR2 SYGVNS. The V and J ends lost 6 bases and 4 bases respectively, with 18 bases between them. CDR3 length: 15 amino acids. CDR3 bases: TGTGCCAGCAGCGATAGCAGGGGAACCCTCTATGGCTACACCTTC. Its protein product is CASSDSRGTLYGYTF.

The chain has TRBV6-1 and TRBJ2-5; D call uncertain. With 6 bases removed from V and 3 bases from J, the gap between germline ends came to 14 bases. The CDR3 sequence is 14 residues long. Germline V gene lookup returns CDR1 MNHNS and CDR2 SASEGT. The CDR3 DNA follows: TGTGCCAGCAGAAACCAGAGGAACAAAGAGACCCAGTACTTC. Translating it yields CASRNQRNKETQYF.

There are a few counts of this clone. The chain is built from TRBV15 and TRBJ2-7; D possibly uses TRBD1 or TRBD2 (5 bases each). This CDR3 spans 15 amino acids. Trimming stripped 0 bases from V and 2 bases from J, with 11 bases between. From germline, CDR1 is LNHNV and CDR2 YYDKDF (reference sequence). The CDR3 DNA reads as TGTGCCACCAGCAGAGAAAGGGACGCACCCTACGAGCAGTACTTC. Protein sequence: CATSRERDAPYEQYF.

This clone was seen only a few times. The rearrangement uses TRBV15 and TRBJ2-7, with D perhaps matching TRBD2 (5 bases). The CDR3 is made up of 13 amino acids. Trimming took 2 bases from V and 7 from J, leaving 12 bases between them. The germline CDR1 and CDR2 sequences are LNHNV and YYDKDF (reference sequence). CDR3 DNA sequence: TGTGCCACCAGCAGACATGCCGGGGAAGAGCAGTACTTC. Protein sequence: CATSRHAGEEQYF.

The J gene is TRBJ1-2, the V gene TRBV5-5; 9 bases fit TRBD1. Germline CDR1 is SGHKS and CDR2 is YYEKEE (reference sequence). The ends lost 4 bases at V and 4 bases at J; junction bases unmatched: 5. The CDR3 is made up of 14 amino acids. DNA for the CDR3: TGTGCCAGCAGCCTCCCGGACAGGGGCTATGGCTACACCTTC. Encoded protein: CASSLPDRGYGYTF.

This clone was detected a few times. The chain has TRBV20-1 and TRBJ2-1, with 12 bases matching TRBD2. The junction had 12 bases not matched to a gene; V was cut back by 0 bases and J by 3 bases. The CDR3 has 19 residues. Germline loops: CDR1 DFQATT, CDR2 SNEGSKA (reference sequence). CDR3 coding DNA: TGCAGTGCTAGAGATTTAGGGCGACTAGCGGGGGACCACTACAATGAGCAGTTCTTC. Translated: CSARDLGRLAGDHYNEQFF.

CDR3 nucleotide sequence: TGTGCCAGCCAGAGGGGTTTGGATTCACCCCTCCACTTT. Amino acids: CASQRGLDSPLHF. The chain links TRBV11-1 to TRBJ1-6, with TRBD1 as a possible D gene (5 bases). Germline V CDR1 and CDR2: SGHAT, FQDESV (reference sequence). The V gene lost 8 bases and the J gene lost 8 bases, with 13 bases spanning the gap. The CDR3 consists of 13 residues.

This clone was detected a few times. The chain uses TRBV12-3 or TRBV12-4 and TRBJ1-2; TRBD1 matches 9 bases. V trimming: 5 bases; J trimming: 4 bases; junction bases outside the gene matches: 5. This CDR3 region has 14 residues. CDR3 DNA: TGTGCCAGCAGTGACAGGGGACAGGGCTATGGCTACACCTTC. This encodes CASSDRGQGYGYTF.